The 22 T cell receptor beta chains listed next were all sequenced from one sample in a study of shared clonotypes between healthy human individuals. Generated by immunoSEQ multiplex PCR, the TCRdb table keeps only in-frame clones and is missing some. The data contain fewer than 850,000 clones, roughly 88% of them seen just once; the ten biggest clones take up around a third. Source material: memory CD8+ T cells from PBMCs. Subset given: CD45RO+ cells pooled with CCR7-negative TemRA cells. Source of these receptors: a man between 18 and 35 years old in good health. Some clones in this sample may be carry-over from other donors' samples.

For this clone: Other nucleotide sequences from this sample produce the same CDR3. This chain links TRBV6-6 with TRBJ2-7; the D gene is possibly TRBD2 (6 bases). Germline values: CDR1 MNHNY, CDR2 SVGAGI (reference sequence). V was clipped by 2 bases and J by 2 bases, with 10 bases between them. The CDR3 length is 14 residues. The CDR3 loop is CASSYGGQAYEQYF. The DNA of the CDR3 is TGTGCCAGCAGTTACGGAGGGCAAGCCTACGAGCAGTACTTC.

The chain links TRBV18 to TRBJ1-4; D uncertain. The CDR3 runs 18 residues. From germline, CDR1 is KGHSH and CDR2 LQKENI. V dropped 4 bases and J dropped 1 base, with 19 bases sitting between them. CDR3: CASSRALINRGTNEKLFF. The CDR3 DNA reads TGTGCCAGCTCACGAGCCTTGATCAACCGGGGAACTAATGAAAAACTGTTTTTT.

The chain joins TRBV7-9 to TRBJ2-1, with D perhaps TRBD2 (6 bases). Germline CDR1 SEHNR, CDR2 FQNEAQ (reference sequence). Trimming pared 5 bases from V and 9 bases from J, leaving 20 bases between. This CDR3 has 15 amino acids. CDR3 nucleotides: TGTGCCAGCAGCACCACTAGCTCAATAACGGGTGAGCAGTTCTTC. This translates into CASSTTSSITGEQFF. Together with reference TRBV7-9 and TRBJ2-1, the CDR3 gives the full variable domain: DTGVSQNPRHKITKRGQNVTFRCDPISEHNRLYWYRQTLGQGPEFLTYFQNEAQLEKSRLLSDRFSAERPKGSFSTLEIQRTEQGDSAMYLCASSTTSSITGEQFFGPGTRLTVL.

CDR3 sequence (DNA): TGCGCCAGCAGCTTGGAGGTTCAGCCCCGGGGGGTTAATGAAAAACTGTTTTTT. This codes for CASSLEVQPRGVNEKLFF. The chain uses TRBV5-1 and TRBJ1-4; a weak D match, TRBD1 (5 bases). The CDR3 is 18 amino acids. V was clipped by 0 bases and J by 4 bases, with 19 bases between them. Germline lookup yields CDR1 SGHRS and CDR2 YFSETQ.

The chain uses TRBV14 and TRBJ2-1, with 8 bases aligning to TRBD1. The V segment lost 3 bases and the J segment 3 bases; nucleotides outside the gene matches: 4. The V gene's germline CDR1 is SGHDN and CDR2 FVKESK. The CDR3 contains 15 residues. The CDR3 region has the DNA TGTGCCAGCAGCCAGCGGACAGGGATCTACAATGAGCAGTTCTTC. The encoded protein is CASSQRTGIYNEQFF.

The chain employs TRBV2 and TRBJ2-5, with a possible D match to TRBD2 (6 bases). The CDR3 has 13 amino acids. The germline V gene has CDR1 SNHLY and CDR2 FYNNEI. V was trimmed by 2 bases and J by 3 bases, leaving 7 bases between them. The CDR3 protein is CASSEWREETQYF. CDR3 DNA: TGTGCCAGCAGTGAATGGAGGGAAGAGACCCAGTACTTC.

The chain recombines TRBV9 with TRBJ1-1, with D possibly being TRBD1 (5 bases). The CDR3 length is 15 residues. Per germline, CDR1 SGDLS and CDR2 YYNGEE. With 4 bases removed from V and 0 bases from J, the gap between germline ends came to 13 bases. The CDR3 here is CASSPNRRMNTEAFF. CDR3 DNA sequence: TGTGCCAGCAGCCCAAACAGGAGGATGAACACTGAAGCTTTCTTT.

The chain employs TRBV27 and TRBJ2-7, with TRBD2 matching over 10 bases. CDR1 MNHEY and CDR2 SMNVEV come from the germline V gene (reference sequence). V was pared by 5 bases and J by 3 bases, with 7 bases of the junction left unmatched. CDR3 length: 15 amino acids. The CDR3 DNA reads as TGTGCCAGCAGTATCTCCTGGACTAGCGGCTACGAGCAGTACTTC. This codes for CASSISWTSGYEQYF.

V usage is TRBV11-2 and J usage is TRBJ2-7; 7 nucleotides align to TRBD1. V shed 5 bases and J 4 bases; nucleotides not matched to a gene: 8. Germline CDR1 and CDR2: SGHAT and FQNNGV. The CDR3 extends over 14 amino acids. CDR3 sequence reads: CASSRRTGGYEQYF. The CDR3 nucleotides are TGTGCCAGCAGCCGGCGGACAGGCGGTTACGAGCAGTACTTC.

The chain is built from TRBV7-2 and TRBJ1-1; 10 nucleotides align to TRBD1. Germline assignment: CDR1 SGHTA and CDR2 FQGNSA. V gave up 3 bases and J gave up 4 bases; unmatched junction bases: 5. The CDR3 covers 15 residues. The CDR3 DNA follows: TGTGCCAGCAGCTTGGGGACAGGGGTTTTCACTGAAGCTTTCTTT. Residues: CASSLGTGVFTEAFF.

The chain is built from TRBV6-5 and TRBJ1-1; no clear D. This CDR3 is built from 13 residues. V lost 3 bases and J lost 0, with 5 bases in between. CDR1 MNHEY and CDR2 SVGAGI come from the germline V gene. This CDR3 reads CASSYELNTEAFF. The CDR3 nucleotides read TGTGCCAGCAGTTATGAGTTGAACACTGAAGCTTTCTTT.

The chain has TRBV28 and TRBJ2-7, with TRBD1 matching over 7 bases. CDR3 length: 16 amino acids. V was clipped by 4 bases and J by 0 bases; unmatched bases: 9. Germline assignment: CDR1 MDHEN and CDR2 SYDVKM. This CDR3 reads CASSWGRDSSSYEQYF. Written as DNA, the CDR3 is TGTGCCAGCAGTTGGGGCCGGGACAGCAGCTCCTACGAGCAGTACTTC.

The chain couples TRBV9 to TRBJ2-7; D perhaps matches TRBD1 (6 bases). V was clipped by 2 bases and J by 4 bases, with 16 bases between them. The CDR3 is 15 residues long. Looked up from germline, CDR1 is SGDLS and CDR2 is YYNGEE. For the CDR3, the DNA is TGTGCCAGCAGCGTGAGTTTGGACAGAACTTACGAGCAGTACTTC. It yields the protein CASSVSLDRTYEQYF.

The chain carries TRBV21-1 and TRBJ2-7; the listed D gene, TRBD1, was not tested against the DNA. TRBV21-1 represents a pseudogene. This CDR3 is built from 14 residues. CDR3 nucleotide sequence: TGTGCCAGCAGCAAAGGACAGGGGCTTTACGAGCAGTACTTC. It translates to CASSKGQGLYEQYF.

V usage is TRBV10-3 and J usage is TRBJ2-5, with TRBD1 matching over 12 bases. With V trimmed by 3 bases and J by 5 bases, 7 bases remained unmatched. Germline loops: CDR1 ENHRY, CDR2 SYGVKD. The CDR3 has 16 residues. The CDR3 coding sequence is TGTGCCATCAGTGACCGGGGACAGGGGGCATGGGAGACCCAGTACTTC. Translating it yields CAISDRGQGAWETQYF.

The CDR3: CASSYSLLGTDTQYF. CDR3 coding DNA: TGTGCCAGCAGTTACTCGCTTCTAGGCACAGATACGCAGTATTTT. This chain links TRBV6-5 with TRBJ2-3; no firm D call. The CDR3 is 15 amino acids. The germline V and J ends were trimmed by 0 bases and 1 base, with 8 bases remaining between them. Germline V gene sequence: CDR1 MNHEY, CDR2 SVGAGI.

This chain uses TRBV15 with TRBJ2-3, with 8 bases fitting TRBD2. Unmatched junction bases numbered 3, after V lost 1 base and J lost 0 bases. The CDR3 loop spans 16 amino acids. Germline CDR1 and CDR2: LNHNV and YYDKDF (reference sequence). Written as DNA, the CDR3 is TGTGCCACCAGCAGAGCGGGGGGGTCGAGCACAGATACGCAGTATTTT. Translation gives CATSRAGGSSTDTQYF. Based on the CDR3 plus reference TRBV15 and TRBJ2-3, the full variable domain is DAMVIQNPRYQVTQFGKPVTLSCSQTLNHNVMYWYQQKSSQAPKLLFHYYDKDFNNEADTPDNFQSRRPNTSFCFLDIRSPGLGDTAMYLCATSRAGGSSTDTQYFGPGTRLTVL.

J is TRBJ2-7 and V is TRBV7-8; no firm D call. This CDR3 region has 17 residues. CDR1 and CDR2 (germline): SGHVS, FQNEAQ. Trimming shortened V by 5 bases and J by 0 bases, and 20 bases separated the two germline ends. The CDR3 sequence: CASSPNSWPASSYEQYF. CDR3 DNA sequence: TGTGCCAGCAGCCCCAACTCCTGGCCTGCTAGCTCCTACGAGCAGTACTTC. Together with reference TRBV7-8 and TRBJ2-7, the CDR3 gives the full variable domain: GAGVSQSPRYKVAKRGQDVALRCDPISGHVSLFWYQQALGQGPEFLTYFQNEAQLDKSGLPSDRFFAERPEGSVSTLKIQRTQQEDSAVYLCASSPNSWPASSYEQYFGPGTRLTVT.

The chain joins TRBV7-9 to TRBJ2-1; 11 bases are a match to TRBD2. J gave up 3 bases and V 4 bases, and 8 bases lay outside the gene matches. This CDR3 region has 17 residues. Per the germline V gene, CDR1 is SEHNR and CDR2 is FQNEAQ (reference sequence). The CDR3 nucleotides are TGTGCCAGCAGCTGGCACAAGACTAGCGGGATCTACAATGAGCAGTTCTTC. Residues: CASSWHKTSGIYNEQFF.

About this clone: Other DNA sequences of this sample code for an identical CDR3. The chain carries TRBV19 and TRBJ2-2; D not resolved. There are 14 residues in the CDR3. V shed 1 base and J shed 2 bases, with 5 bases lying between them. The V gene's germline CDR1 is LNHDA and CDR2 SQIVND (reference sequence). CDR3 coding DNA: TGTGCCAGTAGTATAGGAGCAAACACCGGGGAGCTGTTTTTT. Its translation is CASSIGANTGELFF.

The CDR3 region is CASSLDSPIYGYTF. The CDR3 coding sequence is TGTGCCAGCAGCTTAGACAGCCCCATCTATGGCTACACCTTC. This chain joins TRBV7-9 and TRBJ1-2; no firm D call. The CDR3 extends over 14 amino acids. Germline V gene lookup returns CDR1 SEHNR and CDR2 FQNEAQ (reference sequence). Trimming removed 1 base at V and 4 bases at J, with 10 bases between.

V gene TRBV27 combines with J gene TRBJ2-7; D is perhaps TRBD1 (5 bases). V was clipped by 5 bases and J by 2 bases, with 19 bases between them. The CDR3 length is 16 residues. CDR1 and CDR2 from the germline V gene are MNHEY and SMNVEV (reference sequence). CDR3 DNA sequence: TGTGCCAGCAGTCCCTCCGTGGGGCTGGCGACCTACGAGCAGTACTTC. Residues: CASSPSVGLATYEQYF.